A selection of T cell receptor beta chains follows, all from one sample in a study of blood T cell repertoires in COVID-19. Some clones are missing from TCRdb's copy, which holds only in-frame ones; the method was immunoSEQ multiplex PCR. The sample shows some 30,000 clones, about 86% of them seen only once. Input material: peripheral blood. The receptors originated from a woman in her 70s with active COVID-19. Each CDR3 is given with its conserved first and last residue. The order of the fields is CDR3 length, J gene, V gene, CDR3 protein.

cdr3_length: 15
j_call: TRBJ1-3
v_call: TRBV5-1
cdr3_aa: CASSDRGGSGNTIYF

cdr3_length: 14
j_call: TRBJ1-1
v_call: TRBV2
cdr3_aa: CASTSRNMNTEAFF

cdr3_length: 13
j_call: TRBJ1-1
v_call: TRBV30
cdr3_aa: CAWGGLPGTEAFF

cdr3_length: 13
j_call: TRBJ1-2
v_call: TRBV3-1/TRBV3-2
cdr3_aa: CASSQGQGLSYTF

cdr3_length: 15
j_call: TRBJ2-7
v_call: TRBV18
cdr3_aa: CASSPLRDRAYEQYF

cdr3_length: 13
j_call: TRBJ1-1
v_call: TRBV29-1
cdr3_aa: CSVFGTENTEAFF

cdr3_length: 13
j_call: TRBJ2-1
v_call: TRBV28
cdr3_aa: CASSFTGSGEQFF

cdr3_length: 13
j_call: TRBJ1-2
v_call: TRBV12-3/TRBV12-4
cdr3_aa: CASSLGGGPLSTF

cdr3_length: 17
j_call: TRBJ2-7
v_call: TRBV9
cdr3_aa: CASSASAWDLGGNEQYF

cdr3_length: 13
j_call: TRBJ1-2
v_call: TRBV11-2
cdr3_aa: CASSSGGGYGYTF

cdr3_length: 15
j_call: TRBJ1-1
v_call: TRBV15
cdr3_aa: CATSTHEDRSPEAFF

cdr3_length: 16
j_call: TRBJ1-6
v_call: TRBV30
cdr3_aa: CAWRAGSSSYNSPLHF

cdr3_length: 15
j_call: TRBJ1-1
v_call: TRBV15
cdr3_aa: CATSGAQVSNTEAFF

cdr3_length: 14
j_call: TRBJ2-7
v_call: TRBV5-1
cdr3_aa: CASRPGTLPTEQYF

cdr3_length: 15
j_call: TRBJ2-7
v_call: TRBV5-1
cdr3_aa: CASSLAGQGSNEQYF

cdr3_length: 14
j_call: TRBJ2-7
v_call: TRBV18
cdr3_aa: CASSPGTGKDEQYF